This T cell receptor beta chain was found in a study of tumor-infiltrating lymphocytes in primary liver carcinoma. Study-level background: Patients underwent resection of primary liver carcinoma.

This CDR3 spans 17 amino acids. CDR1 ENHRY and CDR2 SYGVKD come from the germline V gene. Concerning this clonotype itself: Its antigen is unknown. At one end the junction does not follow the germline gene, possibly because of a read error.

Researchers generated TCR beta cDNA from about 0.5 ug of total RNA, relying on a constant-region primer. Modified slightly, ARM-PCR produced TCR beta libraries over three nested multiplex PCR rounds. TRBV1-TRBV30 forward and Cbeta reverse primers drove the first two approximately 10-cycle rounds. TCRdb reprocessed the multiplex PCR reads via MiXCR and lists one record per CDR3 protein. The sample records 300,000 to 400,000 distinct CDR3 sequences, less than 70% being singletons. The researchers obtained blood RNA from unsorted whole blood and also extracted germline DNA. Study-level findings and limits: Since sampling was bulk and unsorted, CD4+ and CD8+ repertoires were not compared. Tumor-blood pairs (like tumor-adjacent pairs) overlapped less than tumor region pairs did.

V usage is TRBV10-3 and J usage is TRBJ2-1; D might be TRBD2 (5 bases). This receptor was taken from a middle-aged man with primary liver carcinoma and hepatitis B virus infection. The specimen sequenced was peripheral blood. The CDR3: CAISETLLDSSYNERFF. In DNA form, the CDR3 reads TGTGCCATCAGTGAGACCCTACTAGACTCTTCCTACAATGAGCGGTTCTTC.